This T cell receptor (beta chain) stems from a study of T cells in Graves' hyperthyroidism and ophthalmopathy. Per the germline V gene, CDR1 is MGHRA and CDR2 is YSYEKL. The CDR3 covers 15 residues. The V and J ends lost 6 bases and 4 bases respectively, with 18 bases between them. Regions amplified from RNA transcripts were the TCR beta CDR3 regions. During a first-round RT-PCR of the TCR CDR3, the HTBI primer set was used. TCRdb re-called the multiplex PCR reads with MiXCR, one entry per CDR3 protein. The data hold about 640,000 distinct CDR3 sequences, with 20% observed a single time. The source of the PBMCs was less than 12 ml of fresh peripheral blood.

The sample consisted of blood. This sequence joins TRBV4-1 and TRBJ1-2; D unresolved. This clonotype was sampled from a man in his thirties or forties with Graves' ophthalmopathy. Here the CDR3 reads CASRPQDGLGYGYTF. CDR3 DNA: TGCGCCAGCAGGCCCCAAGACGGGTTAGGCTATGGCTACACCTTC.